Listed below are T cell receptor beta chains from one sample, sequenced in a study of cytomegalovirus exposure and HLA in healthy donors. Sequencing used immunoSEQ multiplex PCR; TCRdb keeps in-frame clones, though not all of them. The table includes roughly 110,000 clones, about three quarters detected once. Sequenced: PBMCs. Receptors originate from a woman aged 45-60 years in good health and CMV-seropositive. Both conserved end residues are part of each CDR3. Fields, in order: D gene, J gene, V gene, clone size, CDR3 DNA, CDR3 protein. The D gene is left open where the match is weak. The size entry is marked missing in some rows and otherwise reads once, few, many or a size class.

TRBD1 TRBJ1-4 TRBV18 - TGTGCCAGCTCACAAACCTTTCAGGGGGCAACTAATGAAAAACTGTTTTTT CASSQTFQGATNEKLFF
- TRBJ1-2 TRBV28 once TGTGCCAGCAGCTCCATCCTAGGCTACACCTTC CASSSILGYTF
- TRBJ1-4 TRBV10-3 - TGTGCCATCAGTCCATCCACACCGGTGACGGGGGGTGAAAAACTGTTTTTT CAISPSTPVTGGEKLFF
- TRBJ2-5 TRBV4-1 - TGCGCCAGCAGCGACAGCAGGGGTGAAGAGACCCAGTACTTC CASSDSRGEETQYF
- TRBJ1-2 TRBV7-3 - TGTGCCAGCAGCTCCTTCGGCCGGCCAGGGGATGGCTACACCTTC CASSSFGRPGDGYTF
TRBD1 TRBJ1-2 TRBV7-9 - TGTGCCAGCAGCAACAGGGGGCGCGACTATGGCTACACCTTC CASSNRGRDYGYTF
- TRBJ1-1 TRBV2 few TGTGCCAGCAGTGTATCCCAGGGGAACACTGAAGCTTTCTTT CASSVSQGNTEAFF
TRBD2 TRBJ2-7 TRBV28 - TGTGCCACGCACAGCGGGGGGATCCGCGAGCAGTACTTC CATHSGGIREQYF
TRBD1 TRBJ1-6 TRBV6-6 - TGTGCCAGCAGCCCCCGGGACAGGGGGTATTCACCCCTCCACTTT CASSPRDRGYSPLHF
TRBD1 TRBJ1-5 TRBV11-2 few TGTGCCAGCAGCTCCCAACAGGGGCCCGGGCAGCCCCAGCATTTT CASSSQQGPGQPQHF
- TRBJ2-7 TRBV10-3 - TGTGCCATCAGTGAGTCCCACGGTACCTCCTACGAGCAGTACTTC CAISESHGTSYEQYF
TRBD2 TRBJ2-1 TRBV25-1 - TGTGCCAGCACTACTCTAAGCGAAGCGGGGGATAGTGATGAGCAGTTCTTC CASTTLSEAGDSDEQFF
- TRBJ2-2 TRBV9 - TGTGCCAGCAGCGTTGGCGGGGCGAACACCGGGGAGCTGTTTTTT CASSVGGANTGELFF
- TRBJ2-7 TRBV6-1 few TGTGCCAGCAGTGAATCGTGGGCAGTCTTAGAGCAGTACTTC CASSESWAVLEQYF
TRBD1 TRBJ2-1 TRBV7-9 - TGTGCCAGCAGCTCCCCCCTTAGACAGGGACCCTTGTACAATGAGCAGTTCTTC CASSSPLRQGPLYNEQFF
TRBD2 TRBJ2-7 TRBV9 - TGTGCCAGCAGCGCTAGCGGGGGGGTCTCCTACGAGCAGTACTTC CASSASGGVSYEQYF
- TRBJ1-4 TRBV15 - TGTGCCACCAGCGATGGTTTGGGCCCTAATGAAAAACTGTTTTTT CATSDGLGPNEKLFF
TRBD1 TRBJ1-5 TRBV7-9 few TGTGCCAGCAGCTCCGGACAGGGGAGTCAGCCCCAGCATTTT CASSSGQGSQPQHF
- TRBJ2-5 TRBV5-1 - TGCGCCAGCGGGCGGGCGGGGGCCCGTCAAGAGACCCAGTACTTC CASGRAGARQETQYF
- TRBJ2-2 TRBV7-3 - TGTGCCAGCAGCCGCGGACACAACACCGGGGAGCTGTTTTTT CASSRGHNTGELFF
TRBD1 TRBJ2-7 TRBV19 few TGTGCCAGTAGTATAGGGCGGACAGGGACGGAAGAGCAGTACTTC CASSIGRTGTEEQYF
TRBD1 TRBJ1-2 TRBV2 - TGTGCCAGCAGGCTACAGGGGGCGACTAGTGGCTACACCTTC CASRLQGATSGYTF
- TRBJ1-2 TRBV11-2 once TGTGCCAGCAGCTTAGTAGTTGGGGCCTCGTTCTACACCTTC CASSLVVGASFYTF
- TRBJ2-5 TRBV5-4 - TGTGCCAGCAGCTTGGCCCCTCAGGGGGGCCAAGAGACCCAGTACTTC CASSLAPQGGQETQYF
- TRBJ2-1 TRBV30 - TGTGCCTGGAGTGTAACAGGCTACAATGAGCAGTTCTTC CAWSVTGYNEQFF
- TRBJ1-5 TRBV4-1 - TGCGCCAGCAGCCGCGGTGGCCTCAATCAGCCCCAGCATTTT CASSRGGLNQPQHF
TRBD2 TRBJ2-1 TRBV10-3 - TGTGCCATCAGGGGGACTAGCGGGGGTAGCTCCTACAATGAGCAGTTCTTC CAIRGTSGGSSYNEQFF
- TRBJ2-7 TRBV5-4 - TGTGCCAGCAGCTTCGGCAGGACCTACGAGCAGTACTTC CASSFGRTYEQYF
TRBD1 TRBJ1-2 TRBV27 few TGTGCCAGCAGTCCGGGGACAGGGTATGGCTACACCTTC CASSPGTGYGYTF
- TRBJ1-1 TRBV10-3 few TGTGCCATCACCATGACACTCATGAACACTGAAGCTTTCTTT CAITMTLMNTEAFF
TRBD1 TRBJ2-7 TRBV6-6 medium-sized TGTGCCAGCAGTCCGGGACAGTACTACGAGCAGTACTTC CASSPGQYYEQYF
TRBD1 TRBJ1-2 TRBV5-4 - TGTGCCAGCAGCGCCCGGACAGGGTTCATTATTGATGGCTACACCTTC CASSARTGFIIDGYTF
TRBD1 TRBJ1-2 TRBV14 medium-sized TGTGCCAGCAGCCAAGCGGGACAGCACCGCTACACCTTC CASSQAGQHRYTF
- TRBJ1-5 TRBV7-3 once TGTGCCAGCAGCGTCCACAGGGTTAATCAGCCCCAGCATTTT CASSVHRVNQPQHF
TRBD1 TRBJ2-7 TRBV5-5 - TGTGCCAGCAGCTTGGGTTGGGACAGGAGCTCCTACGAGCAGTACTTC CASSLGWDRSSYEQYF
- TRBJ2-3 TRBV6-5 - TGTGCCAGCAGCCTGGCGGGGAGCAGAGATACGCAGTATTTT CASSLAGSRDTQYF